This T cell receptor beta chain was sequenced during a study of T cell clonotyping in hematopoietic cell transplantation. Samples: about 28 days before transplant, then days 30, 100 and 180 after. A word on this clone: What it binds is not known.

Findings of the study overall: Pathologically expanded recipient clonotypes increased progressively from day 30 to day 180 as diversity fell. Few recipient clonotypes overlapped donors; over 95% were de novo at given depth.

Here immunoSEQ multiplex PCR was the method, and the copy in TCRdb shows in-frame clones only, minus some. This table has approximately 7,000 clones, 37% appearing once. V lost 2 bases, J lost 1 base, and 8 bases lay in between. The CDR3 is 14 residues long. The germline CDR1 and CDR2 sequences are MGHDK and SYGVNS. V usage is TRBV25-1 and J usage is TRBJ2-5; the D is unclear. The starting material was peripheral blood mononuclear cells, obtained 30 days after allogeneic stem cell transplant. This clonotype originated in a female patient between 55 and 75 years old who had an allogeneic stem cell transplant, so the T cells may come from the graft donor. Some clones in this sample may be carry-over from other donors' samples. In nucleotides, the CDR3 is TGTGCCAGCAGTGAAATCGGCGTCCAAGAGACCCAGTACTTC. Protein sequence: CASSEIGVQETQYF.